These 21 T cell receptor beta chains were sequenced from one sample in a study of vaccination and CD4 T cells after COVID-19. Via MiXCR, TCRdb re-called the PCR reads, giving one row per CDR3 protein. The table records 12,000 to 15,000 distinct CDR3 sequences, 69% of them present only once. The sample here was CD4+ T cells from blood, taken after SARS-CoV-2 vaccination. These receptors were taken from a human donor who had recovered from COVID-19.

The gene calls are TRBV6-2 or TRBV6-3 and TRBJ1-5; no firm D call. This CDR3 spans 12 amino acids. Germline V lookup: CDR1 MNHEY, CDR2 SVGEGT. The V gene lost 6 bases and the J gene lost 6 bases, with 9 bases spanning the gap. The CDR3, as DNA: TGTGCCAGCAGAACCTCGGGTCAGCCCCAGCATTTT. The encoded protein is CASRTSGQPQHF.

The V and J genes are TRBV4-3 and TRBJ2-2, with D tentatively TRBD1 (6 bases). Trimming took 0 bases from V and 6 from J, leaving 8 bases between them. Germline CDR1 LGHNA, CDR2 YSLEER. This CDR3 region has 14 residues. Here the CDR3 DNA reads TGCGCCAGCAGCCAAGAGGGGGCTGCCGGGGAGCTGTTTTTT. This sequence encodes CASSQEGAAGELFF.

The chain couples TRBV6-4 to TRBJ1-5; D possibly corresponds to TRBD1 (6 bases). The CDR3 contains 16 residues. Germline V lookup: CDR1 MRHNA, CDR2 SNTAGT. The germline V and J ends were trimmed by 8 bases and 0 bases, with 17 bases remaining between them. In DNA form, the CDR3 reads TGTGCCAGCGAAGGACAGCCCGCTTATAGCAATCAGCCCCAGCATTTT. Protein: CASEGQPAYSNQPQHF.

This CDR3 is CSASLGASRANVLTF. The CDR3 DNA reads as TGCAGTGCTAGTTTGGGGGCGTCCAGGGCCAACGTCCTGACTTTC. This sequence joins TRBV20-1 and TRBJ2-6; weak D call: TRBD1 (6 bases). The CDR3 runs 15 residues. V lost 3 bases to trimming and J lost 5 bases, with 14 bases between them. Germline assignment: CDR1 DFQATT and CDR2 SNEGSKA (reference sequence).

This chain uses TRBV6-1 with TRBJ1-5; D is ambiguous. Germline CDR1 and CDR2: MNHNS and SASEGT. With 3 bases removed from V and 6 bases from J, the gap between germline ends came to 15 bases. The CDR3 consists of 15 residues. This chain's CDR3 is CASSDYGVLSQPQHF. CDR3 in DNA: TGTGCCAGCAGTGATTACGGGGTTCTTAGTCAGCCCCAGCATTTT.

This clonotype has a handful of counts. The chain combines TRBV30 with TRBJ1-6, with D hard to call. Per germline, CDR1 GTSNPN and CDR2 SVGIG (reference sequence). The CDR3 has 13 amino acids. The V end lost 1 base, the J end lost 9 bases, and 10 bases lay between the germline ends. The CDR3: CAWSAPLVSPLHF. CDR3 nucleotides: TGTGCCTGGAGTGCCCCTCTCGTTTCACCCCTCCACTTT.

The chain is built from TRBV30 and TRBJ2-3, with 12 bases aligning to TRBD2. There are 18 residues in the CDR3. The germline gives CDR1 GTSNPN, CDR2 SVGIG (reference sequence). The CDR3 reads CAGRAGKTTSGRSVTQYF. In DNA form, the CDR3 reads TGTGCAGGGAGGGCAGGGAAAACTACTAGCGGGAGGTCGGTTACGCAGTATTTT.

The chain links TRBV6-2 or TRBV6-3 to TRBJ1-1; D unclear. This CDR3 spans 14 amino acids. V shed 6 bases and J shed 4 bases, with 15 bases lying between them. CDR1 is MNHEY and CDR2 is SVGEGT in the germline V gene. Written as DNA, the CDR3 is TGTGCCAGCAGCGACGGAGAAAGGAGCACTGAAGCTTTCTTT. Protein sequence: CASSDGERSTEAFF.

The chain is built from TRBV5-6 and TRBJ1-4; TRBD1 might be the D (5 bases). CDR1 SGHDT and CDR2 YYEEEE come from the germline V gene. This CDR3 comprises 14 residues. Trimming left V 2 bases short and J 8 bases short, with 13 bases between. CDR3 loop: CASSLTTQGEKLFF. In nucleotides, the CDR3 is TGTGCCAGCAGCTTAACAACCCAGGGCGAAAAACTGTTTTTT.

V gene TRBV27 combines with J gene TRBJ2-1; perhaps TRBD1 as D (5 bases). The CDR3 covers 14 residues. With 5 bases removed from V and 4 bases from J, the gap between germline ends came to 12 bases. Germline V gene lookup returns CDR1 MNHEY and CDR2 SMNVEV (reference sequence). CDR3 amino acids: CASSPLQEYNEQFF. The CDR3 bases are TGTGCCAGCAGTCCTCTACAGGAATACAATGAGCAGTTCTTC.

This chain links TRBV24-1 with TRBJ2-3; D might be TRBD1 (5 bases). V was pared by 2 bases and J by 2 bases, with 13 bases between. CDR1 and CDR2 from the germline V gene are KGHDR and SFDVKD. CDR3 length: 16 amino acids. CDR3 amino acids: CATSDSQGGTTDTQYF. The CDR3 nucleotides read TGTGCCACCAGTGATTCCCAGGGCGGTACCACAGATACGCAGTATTTT.

The rearrangement links TRBV19 to TRBJ2-7; 11 positions agree with TRBD2. Losses at the gene ends were 1 base for V and 8 bases for J; bases not matched to a gene: 7. The germline V gene encodes CDR1 LNHDA and CDR2 SQIVND (reference sequence). This CDR3 is 15 amino acids long. CDR3 amino acids: CASSIAASGRTKQYF. For the CDR3, the DNA is TGTGCCAGTAGTATAGCTGCTAGCGGGAGGACAAAGCAGTACTTC.

The rearrangement links TRBV5-1 to TRBJ1-5; D uncertain. V was pared by 0 bases and J by 7 bases, with 11 bases between. Germline CDR1 SGHRS, CDR2 YFSETQ. The CDR3 runs 14 residues. CDR3 coding DNA: TGCGCCAGCAGCTTGGGGTCTGGCGTACAGCCCCAGCATTTT. This gives the protein CASSLGSGVQPQHF.

The V call is TRBV5-1, the J call TRBJ2-1; 10 nucleotides line up with TRBD2. CDR3 length: 14 residues. With 2 bases clipped from V and 10 bases from J, the junction kept 6 bases outside the gene matches. CDR1 SGHRS and CDR2 YFSETQ come from the germline V gene. CDR3 sequence: CASSFSSGSREQFF. CDR3 DNA sequence: TGCGCCAGCAGCTTCTCTAGCGGGAGTAGGGAGCAGTTCTTC. The full variable domain, completed using reference TRBV5-1 and TRBJ2-1, is KAGVTQTPRYLIKTRGQQVTLSCSPISGHRSVSWYQQTPGQGLQFLFEYFSETQRNKGNFPGRFSGRQFSNSRSEMNVSTLELGDSALYLCASSFSSGSREQFFGPGTRLTVL.

The CDR3 sequence: CASSSYTLFATTGELFF. In DNA form, the CDR3 reads TGTGCCAGCAGTTCGTACACCCTATTCGCTACCACCGGGGAGCTGTTTTTT. The V and J genes are TRBV6-2 or TRBV6-3 and TRBJ2-2; D is unclear. CDR3 length: 17 amino acids. The germline CDR1 and CDR2 sequences are MNHEY and SVGEGT. V was cut by 4 bases and J by 4 bases, with 19 bases left in between.

The chain links TRBV28 to TRBJ2-5, with D unclear. The CDR3 covers 15 residues. The V and J ends lost 8 bases and 4 bases respectively, with 20 bases between them. Germline assignment: CDR1 MDHEN and CDR2 SYDVKM. The CDR3 protein is CASHSSGGVGETQYF. The CDR3 DNA sequence: TGTGCCAGCCACTCTTCGGGCGGAGTTGGAGAGACCCAGTACTTC.

The chain uses TRBV18 and TRBJ1-5; 7 bases are shared with TRBD1. The trim removed 1 base at V and 0 bases at J, leaving 12 bases unmatched. CDR1 is KGHSH and CDR2 is LQKENI in the germline V gene. The CDR3 length is 19 residues. In DNA form, the CDR3 reads TGTGCCAGCTCACCACGGGCGCAGGGGGAGAGTTATAGCAATCAGCCCCAGCATTTT. Translating gives CASSPRAQGESYSNQPQHF. The entire variable domain, with the rest obtained from reference TRBV18 and TRBJ1-5, is as follows: NAGVMQNPRHLVRRRGQEARLRCSPMKGHSHVYWYRQLPEEGLKFMVYLQKENIIDESGMPKERFSAEFPKEGPSILRIQQVVRGDSAAYFCASSPRAQGESYSNQPQHFGDGTRLSIL.

V gene TRBV20-1 combines with J gene TRBJ2-1, with 8 bases matching TRBD2. V lost 6 bases and J lost 4; bases outside the gene matches: 5. Germline V CDR1 and CDR2: DFQATT, SNEGSKA (reference sequence). The CDR3 sequence is 13 residues long. CDR3 region: CSATSGAYNEQFF. For the CDR3, the DNA is TGCAGTGCCACTAGCGGAGCGTACAATGAGCAGTTCTTC.

The CDR3 coding sequence is TGTGCCAGCAGCTCCCCCCTAGCGGGAATAAATGAGCAGTTCTTC. It translates to CASSSPLAGINEQFF. The chain joins TRBV7-6 to TRBJ2-1; 9 bases align to TRBD2. The CDR3 is 15 amino acids. The germline gives CDR1 SGHVS, CDR2 FNYEAQ. V lost 4 bases to trimming and J lost 7 bases; unmatched junction nucleotides: 8.

This clonotype was observed a handful of times. The V call is TRBV20-1, the J call TRBJ1-6; 7 bases map to TRBD1. The trim removed 4 bases at V and 11 bases at J, leaving 8 bases unmatched. Germline V CDR1 and CDR2: DFQATT, SNEGSKA (reference sequence). The CDR3 consists of 13 residues. The CDR3 DNA reads as TGCAGTGCTACCCGGGACAGTAAGGCACCCCTCCACTTT. Encoded protein: CSATRDSKAPLHF.

The chain combines TRBV23-1 with TRBJ1-5; 10 bases are a match to TRBD1. TRBV23-1 is classed as an ORF, of uncertain function. The length of the CDR3 is 15 residues. V trimming: 8 bases; J trimming: 3 bases; junction bases outside the gene matches: 7. CDR3: CASATGTGDNQPQHF. The CDR3 nucleotides are TGCGCCAGCGCCACCGGGACAGGGGACAATCAGCCCCAGCATTTT.